The present entry profiles one TCR beta chain with its context. The antigen remains unidentified. The CDR3 covers 15 residues. Germline V gives CDR1 SEHNR, CDR2 FQNEAQ (reference sequence). Trimming removed 5 bases from V and 2 bases from J, with 14 bases in between. Both 60 Vbeta primers and 13 Jbeta primers went into the PCR. TCRdb keeps only in-frame clones here, not all; method: immunoSEQ multiplex PCR. The table shows under 200,000 clones, with around 80% occurring only once. This entry comes from a study of cytomegalovirus exposure and HLA in healthy donors. Study findings and constraints: Some segments of the V type, notably TRBV6-2 and TRBV6-3, were excluded as indistinguishable.

Source material: PBMCs. This clonotype was sampled from a male donor in good health and CMV-seronegative. The chain carries TRBV7-9 and TRBJ2-3; D might be TRBD1 (6 bases). The CDR3 region has the DNA TGTGCCAGCAGCCAGCGGTCAGGGGCCACAGATACGCAGTATTTT. Translated, it gives CASSQRSGATDTQYF.